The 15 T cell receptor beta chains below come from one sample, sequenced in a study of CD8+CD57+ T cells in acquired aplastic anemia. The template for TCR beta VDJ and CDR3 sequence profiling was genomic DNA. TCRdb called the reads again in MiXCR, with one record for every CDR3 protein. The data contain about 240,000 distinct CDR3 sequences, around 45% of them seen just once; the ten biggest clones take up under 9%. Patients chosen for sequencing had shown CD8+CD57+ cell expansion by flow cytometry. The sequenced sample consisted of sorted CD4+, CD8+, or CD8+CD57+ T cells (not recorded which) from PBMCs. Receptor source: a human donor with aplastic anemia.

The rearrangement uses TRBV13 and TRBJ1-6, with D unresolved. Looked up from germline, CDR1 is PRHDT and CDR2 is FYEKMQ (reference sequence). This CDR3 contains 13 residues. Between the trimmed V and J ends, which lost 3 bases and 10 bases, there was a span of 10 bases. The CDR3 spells CASSFGDGSPLHF. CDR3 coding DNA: TGTGCCAGCAGCTTCGGGGATGGGTCACCCCTCCACTTT.

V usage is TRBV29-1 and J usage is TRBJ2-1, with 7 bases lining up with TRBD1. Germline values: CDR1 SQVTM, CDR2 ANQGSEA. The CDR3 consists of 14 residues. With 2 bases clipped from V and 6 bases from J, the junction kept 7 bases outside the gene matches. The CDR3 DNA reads TGCAGCGTTGAAAGGTCCGGGGACAGCAATGAGCAGTTCTTC. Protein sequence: CSVERSGDSNEQFF.

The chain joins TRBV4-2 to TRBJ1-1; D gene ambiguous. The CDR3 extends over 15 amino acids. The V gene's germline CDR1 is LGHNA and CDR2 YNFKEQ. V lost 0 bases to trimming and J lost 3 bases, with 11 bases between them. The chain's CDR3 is CASSQDRARDTEAFF. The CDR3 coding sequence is TGTGCCAGCAGCCAAGATCGAGCAAGGGACACTGAAGCTTTCTTT.

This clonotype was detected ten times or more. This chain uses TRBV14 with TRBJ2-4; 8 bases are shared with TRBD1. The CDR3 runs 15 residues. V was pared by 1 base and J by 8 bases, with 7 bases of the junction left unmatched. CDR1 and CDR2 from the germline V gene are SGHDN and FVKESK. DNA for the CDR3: TGTGCCAGCAGCCAAGGAGAGCAGGACAGGGACATTCAGTACTTC. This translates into CASSQGEQDRDIQYF.

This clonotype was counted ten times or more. CDR3 residues: CASSLGVGGARYEQYF. CDR3 sequence (DNA): TGTGCCAGCAGCTTAGGTGTGGGGGGGGCGCGATACGAGCAGTACTTC. The chain couples TRBV13 to TRBJ2-7; possible D gene TRBD2, 7 bases. V was cut by 0 bases and J by 4 bases, with 16 bases left in between. In germline, CDR1 is PRHDT, CDR2 FYEKMQ (reference sequence). The CDR3 sequence is 16 residues long.

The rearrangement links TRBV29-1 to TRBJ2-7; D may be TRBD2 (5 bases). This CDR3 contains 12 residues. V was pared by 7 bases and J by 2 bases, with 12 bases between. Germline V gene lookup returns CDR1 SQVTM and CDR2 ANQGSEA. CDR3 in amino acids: CSARGNPYEQYF. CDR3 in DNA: TGCAGCGCTCGGGGAAACCCCTACGAGCAGTACTTC.

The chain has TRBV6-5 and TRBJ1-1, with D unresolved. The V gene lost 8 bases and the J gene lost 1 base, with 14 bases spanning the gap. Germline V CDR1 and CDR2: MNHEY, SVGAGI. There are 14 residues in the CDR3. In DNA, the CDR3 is TGTGCCAGCCGGAAGGTCAATGAGAACACTGAAGCTTTCTTT. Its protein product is CASRKVNENTEAFF.

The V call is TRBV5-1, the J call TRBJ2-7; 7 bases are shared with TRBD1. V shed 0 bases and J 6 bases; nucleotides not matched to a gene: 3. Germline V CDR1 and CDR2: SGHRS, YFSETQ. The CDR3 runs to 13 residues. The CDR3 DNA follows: TGCGCCAGCAGCTTGGAGGGGGCTGCCGAGCAGTACTTC. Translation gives CASSLEGAAEQYF.

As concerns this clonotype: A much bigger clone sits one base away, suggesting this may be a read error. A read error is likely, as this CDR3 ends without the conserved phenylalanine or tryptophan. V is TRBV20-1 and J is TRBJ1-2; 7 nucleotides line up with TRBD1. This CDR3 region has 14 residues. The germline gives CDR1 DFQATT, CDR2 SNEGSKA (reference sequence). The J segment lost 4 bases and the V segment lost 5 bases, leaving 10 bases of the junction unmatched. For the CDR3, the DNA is TGCAGTGCTTCGCTTACAGGGGATCGCTATGGCTACACCCTC. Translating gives CSASLTGDRYGYTL.

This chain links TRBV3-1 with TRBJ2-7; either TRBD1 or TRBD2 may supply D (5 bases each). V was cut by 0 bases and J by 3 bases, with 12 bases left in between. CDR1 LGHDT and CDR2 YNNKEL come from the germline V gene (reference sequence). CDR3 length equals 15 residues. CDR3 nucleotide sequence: TGTGCCAGCAGCCAAGATCTGTTTGGGGGCTACGAGCAGTACTTC. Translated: CASSQDLFGGYEQYF.

CDR3 DNA sequence: TGTGCCAGCAGCGTAGTGGTTGAGGGGGCAGGGATGAAGTACGAGCAGTACTTC. It codes for CASSVVVEGAGMKYEQYF. The chain combines TRBV9 with TRBJ2-7, with 7 bases identical to TRBD1. CDR1 and CDR2 (germline): SGDLS, YYNGEE. The CDR3 loop spans 18 amino acids. V was pared by 0 bases and J by 4 bases, with 16 bases of the junction left unmatched.

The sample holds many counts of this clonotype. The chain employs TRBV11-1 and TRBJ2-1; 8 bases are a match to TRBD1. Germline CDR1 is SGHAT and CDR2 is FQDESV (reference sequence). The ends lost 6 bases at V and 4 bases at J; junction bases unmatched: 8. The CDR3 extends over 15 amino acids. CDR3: CASRPDRASYNEQFF. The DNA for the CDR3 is TGTGCCAGCAGACCGGACAGGGCATCATACAATGAGCAGTTCTTC.

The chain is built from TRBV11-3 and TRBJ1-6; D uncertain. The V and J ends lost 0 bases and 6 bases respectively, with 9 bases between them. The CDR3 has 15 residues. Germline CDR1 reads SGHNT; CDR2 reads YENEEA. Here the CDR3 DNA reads TGTGCCAGCAGCTTAGAGCCCGGACCTAATTCACCCCTCCACTTT. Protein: CASSLEPGPNSPLHF. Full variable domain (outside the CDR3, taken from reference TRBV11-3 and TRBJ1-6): EAGVVQSPRYKIIEKKQPVAFWCNPISGHNTLYWYLQNLGQGPELLIRYENEEAVDDSQLPKDRFSAERLKGVDSTLKIQPAELGDSAVYLCASSLEPGPNSPLHFGNGTRLTVT.

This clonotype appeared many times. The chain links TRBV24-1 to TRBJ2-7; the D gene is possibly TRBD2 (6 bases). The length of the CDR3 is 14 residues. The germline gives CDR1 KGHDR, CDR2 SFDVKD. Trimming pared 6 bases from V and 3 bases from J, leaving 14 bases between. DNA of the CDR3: TGTGCCACCAGTTGGGGGGACCGGCACTACGAGCAGTACTTC. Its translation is CATSWGDRHYEQYF.

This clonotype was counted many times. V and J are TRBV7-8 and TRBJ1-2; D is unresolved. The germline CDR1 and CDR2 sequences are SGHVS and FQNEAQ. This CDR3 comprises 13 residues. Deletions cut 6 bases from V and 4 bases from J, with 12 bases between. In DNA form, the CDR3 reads TGTGCCAGCAGTCCAGGAGCTTCCTATGGCTACACCTTC. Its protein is CASSPGASYGYTF.